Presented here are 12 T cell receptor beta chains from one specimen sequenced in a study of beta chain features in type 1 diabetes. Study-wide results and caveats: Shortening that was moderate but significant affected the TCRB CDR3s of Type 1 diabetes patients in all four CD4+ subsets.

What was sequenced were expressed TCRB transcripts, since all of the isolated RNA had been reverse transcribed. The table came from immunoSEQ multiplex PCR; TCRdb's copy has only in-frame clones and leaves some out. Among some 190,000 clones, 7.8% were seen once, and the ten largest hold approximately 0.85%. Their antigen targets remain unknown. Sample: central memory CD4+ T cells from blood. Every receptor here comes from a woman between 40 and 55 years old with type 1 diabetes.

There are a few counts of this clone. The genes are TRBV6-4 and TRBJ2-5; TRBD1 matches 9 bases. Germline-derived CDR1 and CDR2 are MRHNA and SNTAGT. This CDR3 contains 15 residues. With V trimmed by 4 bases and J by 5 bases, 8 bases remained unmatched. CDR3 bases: TGTGCCAGCAGTGCGACACAGGGGGCGGTGGAGACCCAGTACTTC. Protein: CASSATQGAVETQYF.

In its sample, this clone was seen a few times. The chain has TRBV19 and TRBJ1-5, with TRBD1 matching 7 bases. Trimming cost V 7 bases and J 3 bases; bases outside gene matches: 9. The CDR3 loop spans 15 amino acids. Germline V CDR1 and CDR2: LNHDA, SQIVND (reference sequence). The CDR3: CASTHDRAINQPQHF. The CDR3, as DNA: TGTGCCAGTACCCACGACAGGGCCATCAATCAGCCCCAGCATTTT. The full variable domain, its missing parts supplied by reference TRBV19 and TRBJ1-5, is DGGITQSPKYLFRKEGQNVTLSCEQNLNHDAMYWYRQDPGQGLRLIYYSQIVNDFQKGDIAEGYSVSREKKESFPLTVTSAQKNPTAFYLCASTHDRAINQPQHFGDGTRLSIL.

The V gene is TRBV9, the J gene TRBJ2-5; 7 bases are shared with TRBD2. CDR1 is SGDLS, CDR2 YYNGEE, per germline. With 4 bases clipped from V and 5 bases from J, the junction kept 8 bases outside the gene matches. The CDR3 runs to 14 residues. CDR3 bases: TGTGCCAGCAGCACACTTGGGGGAGGGGAGACCCAGTACTTC. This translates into CASSTLGGGETQYF.

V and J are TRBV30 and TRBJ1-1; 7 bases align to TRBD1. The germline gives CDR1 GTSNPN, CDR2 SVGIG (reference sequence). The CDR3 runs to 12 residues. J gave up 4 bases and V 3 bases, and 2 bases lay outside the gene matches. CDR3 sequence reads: CAWRGGGTEAFF. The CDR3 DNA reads TGTGCCTGGAGAGGGGGCGGCACTGAAGCTTTCTTT.

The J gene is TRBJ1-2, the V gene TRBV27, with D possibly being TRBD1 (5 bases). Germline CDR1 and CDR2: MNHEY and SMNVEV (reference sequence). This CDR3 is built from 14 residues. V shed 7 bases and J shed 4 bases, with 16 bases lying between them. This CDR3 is CASTRSQGSYGYTF. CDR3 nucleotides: TGTGCCAGCACTCGGTCCCAGGGCAGCTATGGCTACACCTTC.

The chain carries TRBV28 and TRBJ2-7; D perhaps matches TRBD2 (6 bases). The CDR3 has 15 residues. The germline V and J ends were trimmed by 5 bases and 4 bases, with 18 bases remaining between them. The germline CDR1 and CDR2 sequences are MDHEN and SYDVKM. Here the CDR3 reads CASSPWDGLTYEQYF. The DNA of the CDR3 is TGTGCCAGCAGTCCATGGGACGGACTAACGTACGAGCAGTACTTC. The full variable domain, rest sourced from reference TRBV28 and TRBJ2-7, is DVKVTQSSRYLVKRTGEKVFLECVQDMDHENMFWYRQDPGLGLRLIYFSYDVKMKEKGDIPEGYSVSREKKERFSLILESASTNQTSMYLCASSPWDGLTYEQYFGPGTRLTVT.

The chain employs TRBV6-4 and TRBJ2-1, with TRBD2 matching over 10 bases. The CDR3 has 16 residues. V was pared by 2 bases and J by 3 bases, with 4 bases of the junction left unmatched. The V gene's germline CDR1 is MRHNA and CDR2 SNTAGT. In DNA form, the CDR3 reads TGTGCCAGCAGTGACGGGGTAGCGGGAGGCTACAATGAGCAGTTCTTC. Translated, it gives CASSDGVAGGYNEQFF.

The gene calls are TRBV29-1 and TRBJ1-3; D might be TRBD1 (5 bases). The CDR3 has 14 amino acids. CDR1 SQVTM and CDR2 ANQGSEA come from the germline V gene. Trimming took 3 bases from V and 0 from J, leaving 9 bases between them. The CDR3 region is CSVDAGGSGNTIYF. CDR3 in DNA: TGCAGCGTTGATGCCGGGGGCTCTGGAAACACCATATATTTT.

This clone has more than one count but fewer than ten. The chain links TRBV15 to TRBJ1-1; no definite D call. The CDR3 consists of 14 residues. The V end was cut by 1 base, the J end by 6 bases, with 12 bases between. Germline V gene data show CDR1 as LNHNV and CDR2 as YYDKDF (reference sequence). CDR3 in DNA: TGTGCCACCAGCAGAGCCGGGCGGAGGGCTGAAGCTTTCTTT. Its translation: CATSRAGRRAEAFF.

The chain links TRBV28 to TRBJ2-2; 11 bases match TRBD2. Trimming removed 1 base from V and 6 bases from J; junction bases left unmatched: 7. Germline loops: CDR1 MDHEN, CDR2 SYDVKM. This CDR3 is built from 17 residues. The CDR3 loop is CASSLFSLAGGPGELFF. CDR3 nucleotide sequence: TGTGCCAGCAGTTTATTCTCTCTAGCGGGAGGACCCGGGGAGCTGTTTTTT.

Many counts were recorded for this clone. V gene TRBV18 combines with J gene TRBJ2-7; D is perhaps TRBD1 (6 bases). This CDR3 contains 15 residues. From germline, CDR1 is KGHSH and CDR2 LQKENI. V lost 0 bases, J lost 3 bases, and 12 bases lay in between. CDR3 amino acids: CASSPPGRGDYEQYF. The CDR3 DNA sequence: TGTGCCAGCTCACCACCGGGCAGGGGTGACTACGAGCAGTACTTC.

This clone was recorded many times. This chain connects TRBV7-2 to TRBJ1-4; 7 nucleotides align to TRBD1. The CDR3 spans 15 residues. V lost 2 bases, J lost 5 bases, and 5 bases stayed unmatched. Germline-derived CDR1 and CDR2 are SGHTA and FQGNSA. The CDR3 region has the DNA TGTGCCAGCAGCTTAACCTGGACAGGAAATGAAAAACTGTTTTTT. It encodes CASSLTWTGNEKLFF.